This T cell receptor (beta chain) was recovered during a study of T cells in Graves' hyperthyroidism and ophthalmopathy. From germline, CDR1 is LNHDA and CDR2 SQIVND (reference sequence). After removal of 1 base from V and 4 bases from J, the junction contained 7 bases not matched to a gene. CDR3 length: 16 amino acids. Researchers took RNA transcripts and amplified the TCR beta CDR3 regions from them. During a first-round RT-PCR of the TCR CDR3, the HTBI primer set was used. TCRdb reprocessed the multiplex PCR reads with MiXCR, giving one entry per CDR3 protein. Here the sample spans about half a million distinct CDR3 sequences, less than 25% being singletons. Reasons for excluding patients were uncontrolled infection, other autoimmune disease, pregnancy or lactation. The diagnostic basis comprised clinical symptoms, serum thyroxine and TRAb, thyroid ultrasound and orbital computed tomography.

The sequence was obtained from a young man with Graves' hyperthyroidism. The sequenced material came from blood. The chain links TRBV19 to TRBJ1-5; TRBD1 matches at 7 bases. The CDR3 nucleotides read TGTGCCAGTAGTATAGGGGACAGCGGCATGAATCAGCCCCAGCATTTT. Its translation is CASSIGDSGMNQPQHF.